This TCR beta chain emerged from a study of cytomegalovirus exposure and HLA in healthy donors. Study findings and constraints: When analyzed later, the rates of TCR association showed variation by HLA locus, with DRB1 the most and HLA-C the fewest. Sequencing likely produced, as an artifact, a cluster of highly shared sequence variants.

Vbeta (60) and Jbeta (13) primers were used in the PCR. Assay used: immunoSEQ multiplex PCR; TCRdb lists only in-frame clones, some missing. Here the sample spans under 200,000 clones, around 82% being singletons. A note on this clone: Its antigen is not identified.

V gave up 1 base and J gave up 6 bases; unmatched junction bases: 6. The CDR3 has 15 amino acids. Germline CDR1 reads MDHEN; CDR2 reads SYDVKM. The chain employs TRBV28 and TRBJ2-1; 7 bases match TRBD2. The receptor comes from a male donor in good health and CMV-seronegative. The sequenced material came from PBMCs. CDR3: CASSLLMSGINEQFF. As DNA, the CDR3 is TGTGCCAGCAGTTTATTGATGAGCGGGATCAATGAGCAGTTCTTC.